The 12 T cell receptor beta chains reported below all come from one sample, sequenced in a study of PD-1 blockade in classical Hodgkin lymphoma (TCRdb year 2020). According to the study, the label for this sample's time point signals: cycle 4 day 1 (C4D1), after less than 7 weeks of nivolumab. Relapse after autologous stem cell transplantation had occurred in all trial patients, and cohorts A, B and C were distinguished by prior brentuximab vedotin exposure. The protocol used for the library was the immunoSEQ multiplex PCR assay. In its TCRdb copy, this immuneACCESS table keeps in-frame sequences only and misses some clones. Where compared with another copy, unresolved V genes explain less than half of these, and the others have no known cause. A total of tens of thousands of clones appear in this sample, about 85% of them only once. The ten largest clonotypes hold about 8.1% of the sample. This specimen consisted of peripheral blood mononuclear cells (PBMCs), obtained before the fourth cycle of nivolumab. The receptors come from a human donor with classical Hodgkin lymphoma.

The chain has TRBV2 and TRBJ1-5; D may be TRBD1 (5 bases). This CDR3 is 14 amino acids long. Trimming took off 5 bases at V and 0 bases at J, with 8 bases between the two ends. The V gene's germline CDR1 is SNHLY and CDR2 FYNNEI. In nucleotides, the CDR3 is TGTGCCAGCAGTTGGGACTTTAGCAATCAGCCCCAGCATTTT. Amino acids: CASSWDFSNQPQHF.

This chain connects TRBV4-2 to TRBJ2-5; 11 bases agree with TRBD2. Per germline, CDR1 LGHNA and CDR2 YNFKEQ. The CDR3 is 17 residues long. J was trimmed by 2 bases and V by 4 bases; bases with no gene match: 9. CDR3 nucleotides: TGTGCCAGCAGCCTCCACCTTAGCGGGGGGGGGCAAGAGACCCAGTACTTC. Encoded protein: CASSLHLSGGGQETQYF.

The CDR3 region is CSVPGTPGNTIYF. Here the CDR3 DNA reads TGCAGCGTTCCCGGAACACCTGGAAACACCATATATTTT. The chain is built from TRBV29-1 and TRBJ1-3, with unresolved D. V was cut by 5 bases and J by 2 bases, with 10 bases left in between. From germline, CDR1 is SQVTM and CDR2 ANQGSEA. There are 13 residues in the CDR3.

The J gene is TRBJ1-2, the V gene TRBV19; 7 bases fit TRBD1. Germline values: CDR1 LNHDA, CDR2 SQIVND (reference sequence). The CDR3 consists of 16 residues. V shed 3 bases and J 4 bases; nucleotides not matched to a gene: 11. In nucleotides, the CDR3 is TGTGCCAGTAGTATCTCCGGGACAGCTACCTTCTATGGCTACACCTTC. Its protein product is CASSISGTATFYGYTF.

The V and J genes are TRBV7-9 and TRBJ1-2; a weak D match, TRBD1 (5 bases). The CDR3 is 12 residues long. The ends were cut back, 5 bases at V and 5 bases at J, with 9 bases in the middle. The germline V gene encodes CDR1 SEHNR and CDR2 FQNEAQ (reference sequence). CDR3 coding DNA: TGTGCCAGCAGCCCACCAGGGTATGGCTACACCTTC. Translating it yields CASSPPGYGYTF.

The rearrangement uses TRBV5-6 and TRBJ2-2; D is unresolved. The ends were cut back, 0 bases at V and 5 bases at J, with 5 bases in the middle. From germline, CDR1 is SGHDT and CDR2 YYEEEE. The CDR3 is made up of 13 amino acids. The CDR3 DNA is TGTGCCAGCAGCTTGGCCGGAACCGGGGAGCTGTTTTTT. Its protein product is CASSLAGTGELFF.

This clone showed up just a few times. CDR3 nucleotides: TGTGCCAGCAGCCTCGGACACTCCTCCTCGGTTTCACCCCTCCACTTT. It translates to CASSLGHSSSVSPLHF. The chain recombines TRBV28 with TRBJ1-6; possible D gene TRBD1, 5 bases. The germline V gene encodes CDR1 MDHEN and CDR2 SYDVKM. Trimming shortened V by 6 bases and J by 9 bases, and 21 bases separated the two germline ends. CDR3 length: 16 residues.

The chain combines TRBV5-1 with TRBJ1-3, with no clear D. Trimming removed 4 bases from V and 4 bases from J, with 12 bases in between. Germline CDR1 SGHRS, CDR2 YFSETQ. CDR3 size: 14 residues. The CDR3 DNA sequence: TGCGCCAGCAGCGAGCAGGTTGGAGGAAACACCATATATTTT. Translated: CASSEQVGGNTIYF.

This clone has more than one count but fewer than ten. This chain connects TRBV6-1 to TRBJ2-2; the D gene is possibly TRBD1 (6 bases). V lost 7 bases and J lost 2, with 11 bases in between. The CDR3 has 14 residues. Germline V gives CDR1 MNHNS, CDR2 SASEGT. CDR3 bases: TGTGCCAGCAATCAGGGGCTAAACACCGGGGAGCTGTTTTTT. Its translation is CASNQGLNTGELFF.

The CDR3 DNA sequence: TGTGCCAGCAGCTCAAGACAGCGGGGGGGTCACAATGAGCAGTTCTTC. As protein: CASSSRQRGGHNEQFF. V and J are TRBV7-2 and TRBJ2-1; 10 bases are shared with TRBD2. Germline trimming cut 4 bases from V and 5 bases from J; bases unmatched to any gene: 8. CDR3 length equals 16 residues. Germline V CDR1 and CDR2: SGHTA, FQGNSA.

This clone was seen just once. The rearrangement uses TRBV27 and TRBJ2-7; 9 bases align to TRBD1. The CDR3 runs 15 residues. Germline CDR1 MNHEY, CDR2 SMNVEV (reference sequence). V was pared by 3 bases and J by 2 bases, with 5 bases of the junction left unmatched. The CDR3 protein is CASSLKGTGTYEQYF. CDR3 coding DNA: TGTGCCAGCAGTTTGAAGGGGACAGGGACCTACGAGCAGTACTTC.

Comment on this clone: The sample contains more than one DNA sequence encoding this CDR3. The chain recombines TRBV5-1 with TRBJ1-3, with D hard to call. Germline CDR1 reads SGHRS; CDR2 reads YFSETQ. The CDR3 runs to 13 residues. V lost 4 bases, J lost 3 bases, and 8 bases lay in between. The CDR3, as DNA: TGCGCCAGCAGCCCTGAAGGTGGAAACACCATATATTTT. It is translated as CASSPEGGNTIYF.